A selection of T cell receptor beta chains follows, all from one sample in a study of a mutant IDH1 vaccine in newly diagnosed glioma. Antigens for these TCRs are unknown. Assay: immunoSEQ multiplex PCR; the TCRdb copy retains only in-frame clones and omits some. The sample lists roughly 49,000 clones, over 80% occurring once. The sequencing here drew on PBMCs, taken from a glioma patient whose treatment included an IDH1 peptide vaccine. All receptors come from a middle-aged man with glioma. The CDR3 runs from the conserved cysteine through the conserved F or W. Fields, in order: D gene, clone size, J gene, V gene, CDR3 protein, CDR3 DNA. The D gene is left open where the match is weak. The size of a clone is reported for some rows only, either as once, few or many, or as a class for expanded clones.

D: TRBD1; size: .; J: TRBJ1-1; V: TRBV19; CDR3: CASSRGDRGLGTEAFF; DNA: TGTGCCAGTAGTAGAGGAGACAGGGGGCTTGGCACTGAAGCTTTCTTT
D: .; size: .; J: TRBJ1-5; V: TRBV19; CDR3: CASSRQPNQPQHF; DNA: TGTGCCAGTAGTAGACAGCCCAATCAGCCCCAGCATTTT
D: TRBD2; size: once; J: TRBJ2-2; V: TRBV4-2; CDR3: CASSPGTSGVNTGELFF; DNA: TGTGCCAGCAGCCCCGGGACTAGCGGGGTCAACACCGGGGAGCTGTTTTTT
D: TRBD1; size: .; J: TRBJ1-1; V: TRBV6-6; CDR3: CASTPGGGLNTEAFF; DNA: TGTGCCAGCACCCCAGGGGGCGGGCTGAACACTGAAGCTTTCTTT
D: .; size: .; J: TRBJ2-7; V: TRBV2; CDR3: CASSEWYREYEQYF; DNA: TGTGCCAGCAGTGAATGGTATAGGGAGTACGAGCAGTACTTC
D: TRBD1; size: .; J: TRBJ1-1; V: TRBV5-1; CDR3: CASSLVPDLTGGEAFF; DNA: TGCGCCAGCAGCTTGGTTCCCGATCTGACAGGGGGTGAAGCTTTCTTT
D: TRBD1; size: few; J: TRBJ2-7; V: TRBV7-9; CDR3: CASSTGGPNEQYF; DNA: TGTGCCAGCAGCACAGGGGGCCCAAACGAGCAGTACTTC
D: .; size: .; J: TRBJ1-2; V: TRBV18; CDR3: CASSPYETGPPHGYTF; DNA: TGTGCCAGCTCACCGTATGAGACAGGCCCTCCCCATGGCTACACCTTC
D: TRBD2; size: .; J: TRBJ2-5; V: TRBV5-6; CDR3: CASSSAGGGETQYF; DNA: TGTGCCAGCAGCTCAGCGGGGGGGGGAGAGACCCAGTACTTC
D: .; size: .; J: TRBJ2-1; V: TRBV7-8; CDR3: CASSLVGGEGSNEQFF; DNA: TGTGCCAGCAGCTTAGTGGGGGGAGAGGGTAGCAATGAGCAGTTCTTC
D: .; size: .; J: TRBJ2-6; V: TRBV7-7; CDR3: CASSLGPPSGANVLTF; DNA: TGTGCTAGCAGCTTAGGGCCTCCCTCTGGGGCCAACGTCCTGACTTTC
D: .; size: .; J: TRBJ1-1; V: TRBV5-6; CDR3: CASSLAAGREAFF; DNA: TGTGCCAGCAGCTTGGCGGCGGGCAGGGAAGCTTTCTTT
D: .; size: .; J: TRBJ2-5; V: TRBV5-1; CDR3: CASSLLLQETQYF; DNA: TGCGCCAGCAGCTTGCTGTTACAAGAGACCCAGTACTTC
D: TRBD1; size: .; J: TRBJ1-2; V: TRBV7-8; CDR3: CASSPRQGSNYGYTF; DNA: TGTGCCAGCAGCCCCCGACAGGGTTCTAACTATGGCTACACCTTC
D: TRBD1; size: .; J: TRBJ2-7; V: TRBV27; CDR3: CASSLSVQGVNEQYF; DNA: TGTGCCAGCAGTTTATCGGTCCAGGGGGTAAACGAGCAGTACTTC
D: TRBD1; size: .; J: TRBJ1-1; V: TRBV7-9; CDR3: CASSLDYGQGAGAFF; DNA: TGTGCCAGCAGCTTAGATTATGGACAGGGCGCAGGAGCTTTCTTT
D: .; size: .; J: TRBJ2-7; V: TRBV7-9; CDR3: CASSSPGEDYYEQYF; DNA: TGTGCCAGCAGCTCGCCAGGGGAGGACTACTACGAGCAGTACTTC
D: .; size: once; J: TRBJ1-2; V: TRBV7-8; CDR3: CASSFLVRGEGGYTF; DNA: TGTGCCAGCAGCTTCTTGGTACGGGGGGAAGGAGGCTACACCTTC
D: TRBD1; size: .; J: TRBJ2-2; V: TRBV9; CDR3: CASRTGDTGELFF; DNA: TGTGCCAGCAGGACAGGGGACACCGGGGAGCTGTTTTTT
D: .; size: once; J: TRBJ2-2; V: TRBV27; CDR3: CASSPSGLWELFF; DNA: TGTGCCAGCAGCCCGTCGGGGCTGTGGGAGCTGTTTTTT
D: .; size: once; J: TRBJ2-3; V: TRBV10-2; CDR3: CASKVADSFTDTQYF; DNA: TGCGCCAGCAAAGTGGCAGACTCCTTCACAGATACGCAGTATTTT
D: .; size: once; J: TRBJ2-7; V: TRBV7-6; CDR3: CASSLTRRGGEQYF; DNA: TGTGCCAGCAGCCTGACTAGACGAGGGGGAGAGCAGTACTTC
D: .; size: .; J: TRBJ2-5; V: TRBV27; CDR3: CASSFFPGGETQYF; DNA: TGTGCCAGCAGTTTTTTCCCTGGGGGAGAGACCCAGTACTTC
D: .; size: .; J: TRBJ1-1; V: TRBV7-9; CDR3: CASSLGYSLVDTEAFF; DNA: TGTGCCAGCAGCCTCGGATATAGTTTAGTCGACACTGAAGCTTTCTTT
D: .; size: .; J: TRBJ1-6; V: TRBV19; CDR3: CASRPRSGNSPLHF; DNA: TGTGCCAGCCGGCCGCGAAGTGGCAATTCACCCCTCCACTTT
D: .; size: .; J: TRBJ1-2; V: TRBV9; CDR3: CASSVAGAYGYTF; DNA: TGTGCCAGCAGCGTAGCAGGGGCCTATGGCTACACCTTC
D: .; size: .; J: TRBJ2-7; V: TRBV7-3; CDR3: CASSVGLSYEQYF; DNA: TGTGCCAGCAGCGTGGGGCTGTCCTACGAGCAGTACTTC
D: TRBD2; size: .; J: TRBJ2-6; V: TRBV7-2; CDR3: CASSPGGAGANVLTF; DNA: TGTGCCAGCAGCCCGGGGGGGGCGGGGGCCAACGTCCTGACTTTC
D: .; size: .; J: TRBJ2-6; V: TRBV5-1; CDR3: CASSSRTGANVLTF; DNA: TGCGCCAGCAGCTCCAGAACTGGGGCCAACGTCCTGACTTTC
D: TRBD1; size: .; J: TRBJ2-3; V: TRBV9; CDR3: CASSVEARGPLDTQYF; DNA: TGTGCCAGCAGCGTAGAGGCCAGGGGGCCTTTAGATACGCAGTATTTT
D: TRBD1; size: .; J: TRBJ1-5; V: TRBV19; CDR3: CASSHGQGHQPQHF; DNA: TGTGCCAGTAGTCACGGACAGGGTCATCAGCCCCAGCATTTT